The rows below give T cell receptor beta chains drawn from one sample of a study of cytomegalovirus exposure and HLA in healthy donors. Repertoires were generated with immunoSEQ multiplex PCR, while TCRdb's copy carries only in-frame clones and drops some. The profile shows 110,000 or so clones, about 68% of them singletons. Material: PBMCs. The receptors were gathered from a woman in her forties or fifties in good health and CMV-seropositive. The CDR3 runs from the conserved cysteine through the conserved F or W. Expanded clones are given a class, and other clones once, few, many or no size at all.

>-|TRBJ2-7|TRBV7-2|14
CASSLEGQPYEQYF
>-|TRBJ2-7|TRBV7-8|16
CASSRDPGTVSYEQYF
>-|TRBJ2-1|TRBV7-8|16
CASSLRESQVVQEQFF
>-|TRBJ2-2|TRBV30|15
CAWREAGANTGELFF
>-|TRBJ2-7|TRBV5-1|13
CASSRGQDYEQYF
>-|TRBJ2-3|TRBV7-2|14
CASSSGLSTDTQYF
>-|TRBJ1-1|TRBV7-2|13
CASSSQGAGEAFF
>-|TRBJ1-6|TRBV27|18
CASSLSTQASSYNSPLHF
>-|TRBJ1-4|TRBV19|14
CASRAPGANEKLFF
>-|TRBJ1-2|TRBV7-6|16
CASSLAKGGQGYGYTF
>-|TRBJ2-5|TRBV4-1|15
CASSQTGGIQETQYF
>-|TRBJ1-1|TRBV6-1|13
CASKGQPNTEAFF
>-|TRBJ1-1|TRBV6-6|16
CASSYGVTGPNTEAFF
>-|TRBJ2-2|TRBV25-1|17
CASSEHDRGPNTGELFF
>-|TRBJ1-5|TRBV2|14
CASSEDRSNQPQHF
>-|TRBJ2-7|TRBV28|12
CASSQGGVEQYF
>-|TRBJ1-5|TRBV4-3|17
CASSQDPETGLGQPQHF
>-|TRBJ2-2|TRBV7-6|13
CASSLERGGELFF
>-|TRBJ2-6|TRBV30|14
CAWSVQERANVLTF
>-|TRBJ2-3|TRBV4-1|16
CASSQEPAGSTDTQYF
>few|TRBJ2-5|TRBV4-2|15
CASSQDVTGLETQYF
>-|TRBJ1-2|TRBV19|15
CASSIALQGRNGYTF
>-|TRBJ2-7|TRBV28|15
CASTFAGTGHYEQYF
>-|TRBJ1-1|TRBV7-3|14
CASSWEGSNTEAFF
>-|TRBJ2-2|TRBV18|15
CASSPPSGGSGELFF
>few|TRBJ1-4|TRBV4-3|14
CASSLQGLGEKLFF
>few|TRBJ1-3|TRBV5-6|14
CASSLSGSGNTIYF
>-|TRBJ1-3|TRBV5-4|12
CATGQGGNTIYF